What follows describes a single TCR beta chain. What it binds is not known. This PCR relied on a set of 60 Vbeta primers and 13 Jbeta primers. Only in-frame clones appear in the TCRdb table, and some are missing; sequencing was by immunoSEQ multiplex PCR. The table records approximately 180,000 clones, about four fifths of them present only once. These data come from a study of cytomegalovirus exposure and HLA in healthy donors. Study in general: A prior study identified over 100 million unique TCR beta sequences from some 200 million T cells. General study findings and limits: A previous analysis found most TCR beta V segments productive roughly 87% or roughly 30% of the time.

Donors showed nominal health when sampled, although they likely had unrecorded immune exposures. CDR3 size: 15 residues. Germline loops: CDR1 SNHLY, CDR2 FYNNEI. J was trimmed by 7 bases and V by 2 bases; bases with no gene match: 8. The source is a woman between 35 and 50 years old in good health and CMV-seronegative. The sample comprised PBMCs. V gene TRBV2 combines with J gene TRBJ2-3; 8 nucleotides line up with TRBD2. This chain's CDR3 is CASSESSGGPNTQYF. The CDR3 region has the DNA TGTGCCAGCAGTGAATCGTCGGGAGGGCCAAATACGCAGTATTTT.